The clone carrying this T cell receptor beta chain was found a few times. Its antigen remains unidentified. This record belongs to a study of cytomegalovirus exposure and HLA in healthy donors. General study results and limits: 16,951 TCR beta sequences were associated with HLA alleles at 0.05 false discovery rate in a later analysis. An apparent linkage of common viral pathogens to several of the most significant clusters emerged in a later analysis. The likely origin of a cluster of highly shared sequence variants was a sequencing artifact.

Vbeta (60) and Jbeta (13) primers were used in the PCR. TCRdb keeps only in-frame clones here, not all; method: immunoSEQ multiplex PCR. The repertoire holds 80,000 or so clones, approximately 57% seen once, with 5.7% in the top ten. Sequencing input: PBMCs. The sequence was obtained from a man younger than 45 in good health and CMV-seropositive.

The CDR3 region is CASSQGKGVVSYEQYF. CDR3 nucleotide sequence: TGTGCCAGCAGCCAAGGTAAAGGGGTAGTGAGCTACGAGCAGTACTTC. V usage is TRBV14 and J usage is TRBJ2-7, with D perhaps matching TRBD1 (5 bases). Germline values: CDR1 SGHDN, CDR2 FVKESK. The CDR3 runs to 16 residues. V lost 1 base and J lost 3, with 16 bases in between.